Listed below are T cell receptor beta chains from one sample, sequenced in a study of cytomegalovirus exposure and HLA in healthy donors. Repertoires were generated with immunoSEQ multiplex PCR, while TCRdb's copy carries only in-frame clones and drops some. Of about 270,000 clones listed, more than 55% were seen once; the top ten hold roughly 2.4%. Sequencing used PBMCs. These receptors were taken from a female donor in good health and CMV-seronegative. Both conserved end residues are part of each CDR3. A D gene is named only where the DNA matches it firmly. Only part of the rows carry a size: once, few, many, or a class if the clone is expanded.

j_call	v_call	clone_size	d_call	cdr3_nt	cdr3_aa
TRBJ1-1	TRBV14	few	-	TGTGCCAGCAGCCAAGTGGGGGGCACTGAAGCTTTCTTT	CASSQVGGTEAFF
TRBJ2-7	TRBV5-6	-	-	TGTGCCAGCAGCGGGTCAGGGAACGAGCAGTACTTC	CASSGSGNEQYF
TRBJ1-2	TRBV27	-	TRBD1	TGTGCCAGCAGTACTTACGAGAAGGGGGCGGTCGGCTATGGCTACACCTTC	CASSTYEKGAVGYGYTF
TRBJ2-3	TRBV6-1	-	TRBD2	TGTGCCAGCAGTGAGGGACTAGCGGCTTCCACAGATACGCAGTATTTT	CASSEGLAASTDTQYF
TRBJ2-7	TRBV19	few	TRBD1	TGTGCCAGTAGTATAGTCGCAGGGGGAAACTACGAGCAGTACTTC	CASSIVAGGNYEQYF
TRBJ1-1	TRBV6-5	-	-	TGTGCCAGCAGTTACTCGGGAGTGAACACTGAAGCTTTCTTT	CASSYSGVNTEAFF
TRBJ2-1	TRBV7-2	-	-	TGTGCCAGCAGCTCCGGCCGAATTCGGGAGTCTGAGCAGTTCTTC	CASSSGRIRESEQFF
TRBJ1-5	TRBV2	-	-	TGTGCCAGCAGACGGTCACAGATCTCCGATCAGCCCCAGCATTTT	CASRRSQISDQPQHF
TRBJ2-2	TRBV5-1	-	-	TGCGCCAGCAGGGGCGGGATGAACACCGGGGAGCTGTTTTTT	CASRGGMNTGELFF
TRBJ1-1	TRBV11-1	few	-	TGTGCCAGCAGCTTAGCGTCAGGGCTTGAAGCTTTCTTT	CASSLASGLEAFF
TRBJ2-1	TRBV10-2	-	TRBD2	TGCGCCAGCAGACACACTAGCGGGAGGGCCGGTGAGCAGTTCTTC	CASRHTSGRAGEQFF
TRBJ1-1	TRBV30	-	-	TGTGCCTGGAGTGATGGAGGAAACACTGAAGCTTTCTTT	CAWSDGGNTEAFF
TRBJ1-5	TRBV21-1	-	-	TGTGCCAGCAGCACAAGGGGGGGGGATGGCAGCAATCAGCCCCAGCATTTT	CASSTRGGDGSNQPQHF
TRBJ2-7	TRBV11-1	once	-	TGTGCCAGCAGCTCAGACAGCTACGAGCAGTACTTC	CASSSDSYEQYF
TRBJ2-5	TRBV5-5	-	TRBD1	TGTGCCAGCAGCTTGGCGTCGGGCAGGGGGCGAGAGACCCAGTACTTC	CASSLASGRGRETQYF
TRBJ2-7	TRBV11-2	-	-	TGTGCCAGCAGCTTAGATCCGAGTGCATCCTACGAGCAGTACTTC	CASSLDPSASYEQYF
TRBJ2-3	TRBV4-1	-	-	TGCGCCAGCAGCCGTGAAGAGGGGGGGGCAGATACGCAGTATTTT	CASSREEGGADTQYF
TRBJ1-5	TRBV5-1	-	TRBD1	TGCGCCAGCAGCTTGGGGGGGACAGCTAATCAGCCCCAGCATTTT	CASSLGGTANQPQHF
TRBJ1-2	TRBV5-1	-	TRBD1	TGCGCCAGCAGCTTCAAGAGACAGGGGGCGACGGATGGCTACACCTTC	CASSFKRQGATDGYTF
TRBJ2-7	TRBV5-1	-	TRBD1	TGCGCCAGCAGTCCCCCGGGACAGGGCTACGAGCAGTACTTC	CASSPPGQGYEQYF
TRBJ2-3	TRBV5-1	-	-	TGCGCCAGCAGCTTGGGGAATCAGCGTGATACGCAGTATTTT	CASSLGNQRDTQYF
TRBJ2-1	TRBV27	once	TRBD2	TGTGCCAGCAGTCGAACCCGCCCCGGGCTAGCGGGACCCAATGAGCAGTTCTTC	CASSRTRPGLAGPNEQFF
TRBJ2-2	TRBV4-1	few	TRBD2	TGCGCCAGCAGCCAAGATGCGCGGGGGACCGGGGAGCTGTTTTTT	CASSQDARGTGELFF
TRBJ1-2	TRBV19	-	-	TGTGCCAGTAGTCCCTCGTGGGGGCCTTATGGCTACACCTTC	CASSPSWGPYGYTF
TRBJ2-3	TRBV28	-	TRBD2	TGTGCCAGCAGTTTGGGGGGGAGTAGCCCAGATACGCAGTATTTT	CASSLGGSSPDTQYF
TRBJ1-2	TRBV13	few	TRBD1	TGTGCCAGCAGCTTAGGGGGACAGGGGTTTTCCCCCTATGGCTACACCTTC	CASSLGGQGFSPYGYTF
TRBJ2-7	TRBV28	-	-	TGTGCCAGCAGCCCAGGTTTCGACGAGCAGTACTTC	CASSPGFDEQYF
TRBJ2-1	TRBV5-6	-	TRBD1	TGTGCCAGCAGCTTGACAGGGGGTATCATCAATGAGCAGTTCTTC	CASSLTGGIINEQFF
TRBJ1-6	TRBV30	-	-	TGTGCCTGGAGACACGCCTTAGGGGGTAATTCACCCCTCCACTTT	CAWRHALGGNSPLHF
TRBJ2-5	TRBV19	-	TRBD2	TGTGCCAGTAGGACAGCGGGAGATCAAGAGACCCAGTACTTC	CASRTAGDQETQYF
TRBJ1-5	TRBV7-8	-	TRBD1	TGTGCCAGCAGCATAGACAGGGGCAATCAGCCCCAGCATTTT	CASSIDRGNQPQHF
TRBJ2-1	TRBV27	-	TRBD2	TGTGCCAGCAGTTTTCGCGGGAGGGTTCGGAATGAGCAGTTCTTC	CASSFRGRVRNEQFF
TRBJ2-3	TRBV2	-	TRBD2	TGTGCCACCGGTCACCTATCCCCCGCCTATAGCGGGATCGGCACAGATACGCAGTATTTT	CATGHLSPAYSGIGTDTQYF
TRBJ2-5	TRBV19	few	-	TGTGCCAGTAGTATAGAGTTCAGGGAGACCCAGTACTTC	CASSIEFRETQYF
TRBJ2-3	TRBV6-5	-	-	TGTGCCAGCAGGCTCGGAGATACGCAGTATTTT	CASRLGDTQYF
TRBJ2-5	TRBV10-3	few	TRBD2	TGTGCCATCAGTGGGACTAGCGGGAGCCCGCTTTCCCCGCGAGAGACCCAGTACTTC	CAISGTSGSPLSPRETQYF
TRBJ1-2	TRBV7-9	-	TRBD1	TGTGCCAGCAGCGGCGGGGACAGGCGAAATGGCTACACCTTC	CASSGGDRRNGYTF
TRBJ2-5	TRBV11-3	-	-	TGTGCCAGCAGCTTCTATCGGGGAGAGACCCAGTACTTC	CASSFYRGETQYF
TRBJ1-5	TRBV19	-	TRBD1	TGTGCCAGTAGTTCCTGGACAGGGAAAGCCGATTATAGCAATCAGCCCCAGCATTTT	CASSSWTGKADYSNQPQHF
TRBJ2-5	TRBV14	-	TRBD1	TGTGCCAGCAGCCAAGGTTCGGGACAGGGACAAGAGACCCAGTACTTC	CASSQGSGQGQETQYF
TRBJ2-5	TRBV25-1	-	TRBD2	TGTGCCAGCAGTGAATCTGTGGGGGGGTCAGAGACCCAGTACTTC	CASSESVGGSETQYF